The entry that follows covers one TCR beta chain sequence. Measured with immunoSEQ multiplex PCR; TCRdb has only the in-frame clones, and not every one. The sample lists some 110,000 clones; roughly 91% were seen once. V was pared by 3 bases and J by 10 bases, with 2 bases of the junction left unmatched. Germline CDR1 and CDR2: WNHNN and SYGVQD (reference sequence). This CDR3 region has 13 residues. The sample belongs to a study of T cell responses to AZD1222 COVID-19 vaccine. Material: peripheral blood, obtained 28 days after the second AZD1222 dose. The chain employs TRBV10-1 and TRBJ1-6; 8 bases agree with TRBD1. The sequence was collected from an adult who received the AZD1222 COVID-19 vaccine. The CDR3 sequence: CASSENRGSPLHF. The CDR3 DNA sequence: TGCGCCAGCAGTGAAAACAGGGGGTCACCCCTCCACTTT.